This entry concerns a single T cell receptor (beta chain). The source of the sample is a study of blood T cell repertoires in COVID-19. This table comes from immunoSEQ multiplex PCR, and its TCRdb copy is limited to in-frame clones, with some not included. The data contain some 300,000 clones, about 91% of them seen just once; the ten biggest clones take up 6.9%. Germline assignment: CDR1 ENHRY and CDR2 SYGVKD. The CDR3 consists of 16 residues. V lost 4 bases to trimming and J lost 7 bases; unmatched junction nucleotides: 7. V usage is TRBV10-3 and J usage is TRBJ2-2; 12 bases are a match to TRBD1. The TCR was taken from a woman in her twenties or thirties who had recovered from COVID-19. Specimen: peripheral blood. This CDR3 reads CAISGPGQGANGELFF. CDR3 coding DNA: TGTGCCATCAGTGGACCGGGACAGGGGGCAAACGGGGAGCTGTTTTTT.